This is a list of T cell receptor beta chains from one sample in a study of blood T cell repertoires in COVID-19. The protocol was immunoSEQ multiplex PCR, while the TCRdb copy is restricted to in-frame clones and leaves out a portion. The sample holds more than 300,000 clones, 85% to 90% seen once. The sample was peripheral blood. Receptors were obtained from a woman in her twenties or thirties with COVID-19, enrolled during active disease. Each CDR3 is given with its conserved first and last residue. Each record gives: CDR3 DNA, CDR3 protein, D gene, V gene, clone size, J gene. A D gene is named only where the DNA matches it firmly. Size is stated for part of the rows, as once, few or many counts, or as a class when the clone is expanded.

DNA: TGTGCCAGCAGCCCCTTTCAGGCCGGGGAGCTGTTTTTT
CDR3: CASSPFQAGELFF
D: -
V: TRBV7-2
size: -
J: TRBJ2-2

DNA: TGTGCCAGCAGCTTTCCCGGGACAGGGGCGGGCGAGCAGTACTTC
CDR3: CASSFPGTGAGEQYF
D: TRBD1
V: TRBV13
size: -
J: TRBJ2-7

DNA: TGTGCCAGCAGTGTGGTCCCAGGGGGAAACTATGGCTACACCTTC
CDR3: CASSVVPGGNYGYTF
D: TRBD1
V: TRBV2
size: -
J: TRBJ1-2

DNA: TGTGCCAGCAGCTCTCTAGCGGGAGGAGAGACCCAGTACTTC
CDR3: CASSSLAGGETQYF
D: TRBD2
V: TRBV5-6
size: once
J: TRBJ2-5

DNA: TGTGCCAGCAGTTCCAGGGGGCTCGGCTACACCTTC
CDR3: CASSSRGLGYTF
D: TRBD1
V: TRBV27
size: once
J: TRBJ1-2

DNA: TGTGCCAGCAGCTTAGATCGGGATCTCAACACTGAAGCTTTCTTT
CDR3: CASSLDRDLNTEAFF
D: -
V: TRBV11-2
size: -
J: TRBJ1-1

DNA: TGTGCCAGTAGTTGGACAGGCAGGATGGAGCTGTTTTTT
CDR3: CASSWTGRMELFF
D: TRBD1
V: TRBV19
size: -
J: TRBJ2-2

DNA: TGTGCCAGCAGCCGACAGTACAATGAGCAGTTCTTC
CDR3: CASSRQYNEQFF
D: -
V: TRBV25-1
size: -
J: TRBJ2-1

DNA: TGTGCCAGCAGTTTAAGGGGGACAGGGGGCTTGCAGCCCCAGCATTTT
CDR3: CASSLRGTGGLQPQHF
D: TRBD1
V: TRBV28
size: -
J: TRBJ1-5

DNA: TGTGCCTGGACCGGGACAGTTAATTCACCCCTCCACTTT
CDR3: CAWTGTVNSPLHF
D: TRBD1
V: TRBV30
size: -
J: TRBJ1-6

DNA: TGTGCCAGCAGCTTCCTAGTCGGGGAGAACACTGAAGCTTTCTTT
CDR3: CASSFLVGENTEAFF
D: -
V: TRBV5-4
size: -
J: TRBJ1-1

DNA: TGTGCCAGCAGTCAGACAGGGGATCAGGAAAAACTGTTTTTT
CDR3: CASSQTGDQEKLFF
D: TRBD1
V: TRBV6-2/TRBV6-3
size: -
J: TRBJ1-4

DNA: TGTGCCAGCAGTCCAGGGCGTATAAAGTTCTTC
CDR3: CASSPGRIKFF
D: -
V: TRBV28
size: -
J: TRBJ2-1

DNA: TGTGCCAGCAGTTCCGGGACACCAGATACGCAGTATTTT
CDR3: CASSSGTPDTQYF
D: -
V: TRBV6-5
size: -
J: TRBJ2-3

DNA: TGTGCCATCAGTTCATCCGGGACAGGGTTCACCGGGGAGCTGTTTTTT
CDR3: CAISSSGTGFTGELFF
D: TRBD1
V: TRBV10-3
size: -
J: TRBJ2-2

DNA: TGTGCCAGCAGTTTTCCGGGACAGAATAATGAAAAACTGTTTTTT
CDR3: CASSFPGQNNEKLFF
D: TRBD1
V: TRBV6-2/TRBV6-3
size: -
J: TRBJ1-4

DNA: TGTGCCAGCGGGGCACAGGGGACGAACACTGAAGCTTTCTTT
CDR3: CASGAQGTNTEAFF
D: TRBD1
V: TRBV6-5
size: once
J: TRBJ1-1

DNA: TGTGCCAGCAGTCTACGCCCGACGGGAGAGACCCAGTACTTC
CDR3: CASSLRPTGETQYF
D: -
V: TRBV27
size: -
J: TRBJ2-5

DNA: TGTGCCAGTAGTACCGCGGGGGGCGGCTATGGCTACACCTTC
CDR3: CASSTAGGGYGYTF
D: -
V: TRBV19
size: -
J: TRBJ1-2

DNA: TGTGCCAGCAGTGAAGGGGCCCTCTCTGGAAACACCATATATTTT
CDR3: CASSEGALSGNTIYF
D: -
V: TRBV2
size: -
J: TRBJ1-3

DNA: TGTGCCAGCAGCTTAGCCGGCCCAGGAGGGTCAGATACGCAGTATTTT
CDR3: CASSLAGPGGSDTQYF
D: -
V: TRBV11-2
size: -
J: TRBJ2-3

DNA: TGTGCCAGCAGTGAAGAAAATTGGGGGCGACCCGAAAAACTGTTTTTT
CDR3: CASSEENWGRPEKLFF
D: -
V: TRBV6-1
size: -
J: TRBJ1-4

DNA: TGTGCCAGCAGTCCGCGGGGACAGGGACATGGCTACACCTTC
CDR3: CASSPRGQGHGYTF
D: TRBD1
V: TRBV27
size: -
J: TRBJ1-2

DNA: TGTGCCAGCAGCGGCGGGGGTCAGGATAATTCACCCCTCCACTTT
CDR3: CASSGGGQDNSPLHF
D: -
V: TRBV9
size: -
J: TRBJ1-6

DNA: TGTGCCAGCAGTTCTTACAGGGAGTACCAAGAGACCCAGTACTTC
CDR3: CASSSYREYQETQYF
D: -
V: TRBV6-2/TRBV6-3
size: -
J: TRBJ2-5

DNA: TGTGCCAGCAGCCAGGGTCCTGGAAACACCATATATTTT
CDR3: CASSQGPGNTIYF
D: -
V: TRBV5-4
size: -
J: TRBJ1-3

DNA: TGTGCCAGCAGTTTTCAGGGCCTGAAGCCCCAGCATTTT
CDR3: CASSFQGLKPQHF
D: -
V: TRBV28
size: -
J: TRBJ1-5

DNA: TGCGCCAGCAGCTTGAAAGACCCTGGCCTTTTTGCGCGGTGGTTCTTT
CDR3: CASSLKDPGLFARWFF
D: -
V: TRBV5-1
size: once
J: TRBJ1-1

DNA: TGTGCCATCAGCTCGACAGGCTACGAGCAGTACTTC
CDR3: CAISSTGYEQYF
D: -
V: TRBV10-3
size: -
J: TRBJ2-7

DNA: TGTGCCAGCAGCTCTCCCCTAGGGACTAGCGGGGGGAGGGATACGCAGTATTTT
CDR3: CASSSPLGTSGGRDTQYF
D: TRBD2
V: TRBV3-1/TRBV3-2
size: -
J: TRBJ2-3

DNA: TGTGCCAGCAGCGTTTTGACAGATTCCTACGAGCAGTACTTC
CDR3: CASSVLTDSYEQYF
D: -
V: TRBV9
size: once
J: TRBJ2-7

DNA: TGTGCCAGCAGCCCGGTAGGACTAGGCTACAATGAGCAGTTCTTC
CDR3: CASSPVGLGYNEQFF
D: TRBD2
V: TRBV6-5
size: -
J: TRBJ2-1

DNA: TGCGCCAGCAGCCAAGGGACAGGCGTTCCCTACGAGCAGTACTTC
CDR3: CASSQGTGVPYEQYF
D: TRBD1
V: TRBV4-3
size: -
J: TRBJ2-7

DNA: TGTGCCAGCTCACCGGGACAGGGTGAAAAACTGTTTTTT
CDR3: CASSPGQGEKLFF
D: TRBD1
V: TRBV18
size: -
J: TRBJ1-4

DNA: TGCGCCAGCAGCCAAGATCGGGGTTATCAGCCCCAGCATTTT
CDR3: CASSQDRGYQPQHF
D: -
V: TRBV4-1
size: -
J: TRBJ1-5

DNA: TGTGCCAGCACCTATGCCCCCATAGAGGAGCCCCAGCATTTT
CDR3: CASTYAPIEEPQHF
D: -
V: TRBV3-1/TRBV3-2
size: -
J: TRBJ1-5

DNA: TGTGCCAGCAGTGAGAACAGGGGCACTGAAGCTTTCTTT
CDR3: CASSENRGTEAFF
D: TRBD1
V: TRBV6-1
size: -
J: TRBJ1-1

DNA: TGTGCCAGTAGCATTGGGGGGGGACCTGTTGAAGCTTTCTTT
CDR3: CASSIGGGPVEAFF
D: -
V: TRBV19
size: -
J: TRBJ1-1

DNA: TGCGCCAGCAGCTTGGAGGCAGGGGGATTTAGGGATACGCAGTATTTT
CDR3: CASSLEAGGFRDTQYF
D: TRBD1
V: TRBV5-1
size: -
J: TRBJ2-3

DNA: TGTGCCAGCAGCTCTTGGGACAGAGATACGCAGTATTTT
CDR3: CASSSWDRDTQYF
D: TRBD1
V: TRBV7-9
size: -
J: TRBJ2-3

DNA: TGTGCCAGCAGTAGGGGTACCCAAGAGACCCAGTACTTC
CDR3: CASSRGTQETQYF
D: -
V: TRBV9
size: -
J: TRBJ2-5

DNA: TGTGCCAGCAGCGTAGCTACCGCATTCGATGGCTACACCTTC
CDR3: CASSVATAFDGYTF
D: -
V: TRBV9
size: -
J: TRBJ1-2

DNA: TGCGCCAGCAGCCAAACTAGCGGGGGGGCGTCCGGGGAGCTGTTTTTT
CDR3: CASSQTSGGASGELFF
D: TRBD2
V: TRBV4-1
size: few
J: TRBJ2-2

DNA: TGTGCCAGCAGTAACAGGGGGGTCAATGAGCAGTTCTTC
CDR3: CASSNRGVNEQFF
D: TRBD1
V: TRBV2
size: -
J: TRBJ2-1

DNA: TGCAGCGTTAAGATCCGACAGGGCGGCTACACCTTC
CDR3: CSVKIRQGGYTF
D: TRBD1
V: TRBV29-1
size: once
J: TRBJ1-2

DNA: TGTGCCAGCCTGAGCTTAAGACAGGGCTATGGCTACACCTTC
CDR3: CASLSLRQGYGYTF
D: TRBD1
V: TRBV6-5
size: -
J: TRBJ1-2